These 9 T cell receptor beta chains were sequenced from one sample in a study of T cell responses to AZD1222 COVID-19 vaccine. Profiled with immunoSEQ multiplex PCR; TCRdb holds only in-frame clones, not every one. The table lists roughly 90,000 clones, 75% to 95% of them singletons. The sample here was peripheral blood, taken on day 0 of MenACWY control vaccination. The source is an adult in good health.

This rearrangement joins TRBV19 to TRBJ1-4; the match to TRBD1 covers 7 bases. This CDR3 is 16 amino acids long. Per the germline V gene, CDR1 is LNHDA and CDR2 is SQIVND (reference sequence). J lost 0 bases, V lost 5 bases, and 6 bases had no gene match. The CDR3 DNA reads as TGTGCCAGTAGTTACGGACAGGCCGCAACTAATGAAAAACTGTTTTTT. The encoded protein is CASSYGQAATNEKLFF.

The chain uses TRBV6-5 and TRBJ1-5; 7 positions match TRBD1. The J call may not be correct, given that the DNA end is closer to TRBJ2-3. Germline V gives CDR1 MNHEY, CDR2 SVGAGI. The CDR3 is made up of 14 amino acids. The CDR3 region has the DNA TGTGCCAGCAGTCCTCGACAGGGTTACCAGCCCCAGTATTTT. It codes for CASSPRQGYQPQYF.

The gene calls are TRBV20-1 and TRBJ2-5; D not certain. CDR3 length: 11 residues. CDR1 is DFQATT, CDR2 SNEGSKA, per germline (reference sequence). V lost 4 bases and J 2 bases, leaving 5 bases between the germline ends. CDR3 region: CSATPQETQYF. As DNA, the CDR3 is TGCAGTGCTACCCCACAAGAGACCCAGTACTTC.

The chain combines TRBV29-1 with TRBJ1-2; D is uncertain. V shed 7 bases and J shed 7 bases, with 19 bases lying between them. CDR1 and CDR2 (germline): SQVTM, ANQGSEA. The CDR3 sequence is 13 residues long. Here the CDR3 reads CSGGWAGEIGYTF. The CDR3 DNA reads TGCAGCGGCGGATGGGCAGGAGAGATTGGCTACACCTTC.

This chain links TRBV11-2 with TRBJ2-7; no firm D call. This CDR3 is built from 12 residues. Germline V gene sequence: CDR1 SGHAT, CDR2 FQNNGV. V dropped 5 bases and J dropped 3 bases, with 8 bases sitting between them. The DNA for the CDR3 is TGTGCCAGCAGCCGATACAGCTACGAGCAGTACTTC. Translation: CASSRYSYEQYF.

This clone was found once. CDR3 DNA sequence: TGTGCCAGCAGTCGGATCGGGCAGGGGGTGACTGAAGCTTTCTTT. Translated: CASSRIGQGVTEAFF. The chain carries TRBV7-9 and TRBJ1-1; 7 bases are shared with TRBD1. Germline CDR1 and CDR2: SEHNR and FQNEAQ (reference sequence). This CDR3 is built from 15 residues. J was trimmed by 5 bases and V by 6 bases; bases with no gene match: 12.

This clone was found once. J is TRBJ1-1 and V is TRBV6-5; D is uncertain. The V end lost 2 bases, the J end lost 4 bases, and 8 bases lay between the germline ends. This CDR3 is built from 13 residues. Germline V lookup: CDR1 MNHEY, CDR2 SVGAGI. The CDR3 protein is CASSYKEFTEAFF. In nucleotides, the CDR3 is TGTGCCAGCAGTTACAAAGAGTTCACTGAAGCTTTCTTT.

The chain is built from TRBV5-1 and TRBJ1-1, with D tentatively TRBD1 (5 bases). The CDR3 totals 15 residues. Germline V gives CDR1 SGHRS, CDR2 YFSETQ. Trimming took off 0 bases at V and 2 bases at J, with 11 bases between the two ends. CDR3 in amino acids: CASSLAGKLNTEAFF. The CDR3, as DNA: TGCGCCAGCAGCTTGGCAGGGAAGCTTAACACTGAAGCTTTCTTT.

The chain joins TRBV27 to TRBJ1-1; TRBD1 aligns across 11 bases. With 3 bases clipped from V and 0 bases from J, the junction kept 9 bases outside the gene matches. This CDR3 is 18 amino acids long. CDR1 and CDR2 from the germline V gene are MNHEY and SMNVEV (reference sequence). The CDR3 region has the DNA TGTGCCAGCAGTTTGGCCCCGTGGACAGGGGGCTTGAACACTGAAGCTTTCTTT. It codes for CASSLAPWTGGLNTEAFF.